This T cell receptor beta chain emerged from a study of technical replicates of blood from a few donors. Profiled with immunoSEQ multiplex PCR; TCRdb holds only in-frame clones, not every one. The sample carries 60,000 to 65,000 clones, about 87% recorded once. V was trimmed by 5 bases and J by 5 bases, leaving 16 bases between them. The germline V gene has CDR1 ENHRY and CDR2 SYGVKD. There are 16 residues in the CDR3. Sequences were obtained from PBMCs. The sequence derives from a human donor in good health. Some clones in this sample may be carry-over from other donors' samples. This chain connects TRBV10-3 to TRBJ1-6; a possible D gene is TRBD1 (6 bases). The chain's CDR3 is CAISRNRAQDNSPLHF. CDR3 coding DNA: TGTGCCATCAGTCGAAACAGGGCCCAGGATAATTCACCCCTCCACTTT.